This T cell receptor beta chain was observed in a study of T cells in localized non-small cell lung cancer. Overall study findings and caveats: Heterogeneity stays possible, as sequencing covered only one tumor region. A median approximately 57 of the top 100 tumor clones appeared in adjacent lung. With higher T cell density in blood came longer overall survival.

Method: immunoSEQ multiplex PCR; TCRdb's copy keeps in-frame clones and lacks some. The table shows tens of thousands of clones, with 81% occurring only once. A note on this clone: What it binds is unknown.

V was clipped by 1 base and J by 3 bases, with 6 bases between them. This CDR3 spans 12 amino acids. Germline V gene lookup returns CDR1 SQVTM and CDR2 ANQGSEA. The chain carries TRBV29-1 and TRBJ2-5, with D unclear. This specimen was peripheral blood mononuclear cells, taken before any cancer treatment. This TCR was sampled from a man aged 35 to 70 with stage III lung adenocarcinoma. CDR3 protein: CSVEGREETQYF. CDR3 nucleotides: TGCAGCGTTGAAGGACGGGAAGAGACCCAGTACTTC.